This T cell receptor (beta chain) was found in a study of cytomegalovirus exposure and HLA in healthy donors. Study-level information: The 110 or so validation repertoires used a platform that matched the one used for the roughly 650 first-cohort repertoires, as a later analysis reported. Study observations and caveats: In the roughly 130 validation repertoires, a later analysis found that first-cohort TCR clusters tended to co-occur. The study recorded 150 to 200 TCR beta chains that were cytomegalovirus-associated. Most observed TCR sequences were rare, whereas some public TCRs were detected in many donors.

Data came from immunoSEQ multiplex PCR; TCRdb stores just in-frame clones and leaves some out. The sample has fewer than 200,000 clones; less than 90% are singletons. In regard to this clone: Its antigen remains unidentified.

This CDR3 is built from 15 residues. With 1 base clipped from V and 6 bases from J, the junction kept 3 bases outside the gene matches. In germline, CDR1 is SGHAT, CDR2 FQNNGV. The sample comprised PBMCs. This clonotype was sampled from a woman aged 25 to 39 in good health and CMV-seronegative. The V and J genes are TRBV11-2 and TRBJ2-7, with 13 positions matching TRBD2. CDR3 coding DNA: TGTGCCAGCAGCTTAGGGACTAGCGGGAGTGGCGAGCAGTACTTC. Protein: CASSLGTSGSGEQYF.